The 29 T cell receptor beta chains in this list originate from one sample, sequenced in a study of chemoradiotherapy in HPV16-positive cancers. TCRdb keeps only in-frame clones here, not all; method: immunoSEQ multiplex PCR. The table has a few thousand clones, roughly 72% seen once. Here the sequenced sample was tumor tissue, taken from a patient who underwent chemoradiotherapy. These receptors were taken from a human donor with HPV-associated anogenital cancer.

This chain links TRBV12-5 with TRBJ2-5; no clear D. From germline, CDR1 is LGHNT and CDR2 FRNRAP. V was clipped by 2 bases and J by 2 bases, with 6 bases between them. The CDR3 sequence is 13 residues long. The CDR3 reads CASGLSSQETQYF. The CDR3 region has the DNA TGTGCTAGTGGTTTGTCCAGTCAAGAGACCCAGTACTTC.

The gene calls are TRBV4-3 and TRBJ2-7, with 9 bases fitting TRBD1. There are 17 residues in the CDR3. Germline values: CDR1 LGHNA, CDR2 YSLEER. V shed 4 bases and J 5 bases; nucleotides not matched to a gene: 15. For the CDR3, the DNA is TGCGCCAGCAGCCGAGGGACCCGGGGGACAGGGAGCGACGAGCAGTACTTC. It codes for CASSRGTRGTGSDEQYF.

The chain employs TRBV10-3 and TRBJ2-1; D could derive from TRBD1 or TRBD2 (7 bases each). CDR1 and CDR2 (germline): ENHRY, SYGVKD. Trimming took off 3 bases at V and 8 bases at J, with 11 bases between the two ends. The CDR3 length is 13 residues. CDR3: CAISEQGRDEQFF. For the CDR3, the DNA is TGTGCCATCAGTGAACAGGGGAGGGATGAGCAGTTCTTC.

V usage is TRBV9 and J usage is TRBJ2-7; D is perhaps TRBD1 or TRBD2 (6 bases each). The CDR3 covers 13 residues. V lost 3 bases and J 7 bases, leaving 14 bases between the germline ends. The V gene's germline CDR1 is SGDLS and CDR2 YYNGEE. The CDR3 DNA is TGTGCCAGCAGCGGAGGGGGGCGTGGGGAGCAGTACTTC. Translating it yields CASSGGGRGEQYF.

The chain has TRBV2 and TRBJ1-5, with D maybe TRBD1 (5 bases). The CDR3 has 14 residues. CDR1 is SNHLY and CDR2 is FYNNEI in the germline V gene. Deletions cut 4 bases from V and 0 bases from J, with 7 bases between. The CDR3 DNA follows: TGTGCCAGCAGTGGACAGAATAGCAATCAGCCCCAGCATTTT. Protein: CASSGQNSNQPQHF. The full variable domain, rest sourced from reference TRBV2 and TRBJ1-5, is EPEVTQTPSHQVTQMGQEVILRCVPISNHLYFYWYRQILGQKVEFLVSFYNNEISEKSEIFDDQFSVERPDGSNFTLKIRSTKLEDSAMYFCASSGQNSNQPQHFGDGTRLSIL.

This chain joins TRBV19 and TRBJ1-1; the D gene is possibly TRBD1 (5 bases). Per the germline V gene, CDR1 is LNHDA and CDR2 is SQIVND (reference sequence). Between the trimmed V and J ends, which lost 5 bases and 0 bases, there was a span of 13 bases. CDR3 length equals 15 residues. This chain's CDR3 is CASSLRDGLNTEAFF. Written as DNA, the CDR3 is TGTGCCAGTAGTCTTCGGGACGGATTGAACACTGAAGCTTTCTTT.

The rearrangement uses TRBV7-2 and TRBJ2-7; tentatively, D is TRBD2 (5 bases). V gave up 4 bases and J gave up 5 bases, with 12 bases separating them. This CDR3 comprises 13 residues. Germline V gene data show CDR1 as SGHTA and CDR2 as FQGNSA. This CDR3 reads CASSSRAGHEQYF. CDR3 sequence (DNA): TGTGCCAGCAGCTCCCGTGCGGGTCACGAGCAGTACTTC.

The rearrangement joins TRBV6-5 to TRBJ2-5, with 7 bases that match TRBD1. Germline V lookup: CDR1 MNHEY, CDR2 SVGAGI. The CDR3 totals 15 residues. V was pared by 4 bases and J by 2 bases, with 7 bases of the junction left unmatched. This CDR3 reads CASSLRDSTQETQYF. CDR3 DNA sequence: TGTGCCAGCAGTTTAAGGGACAGCACTCAAGAGACCCAGTACTTC.

The rearrangement uses TRBV28 and TRBJ2-7; tentatively, D is TRBD1 (5 bases). The length of the CDR3 is 13 residues. Germline V lookup: CDR1 MDHEN, CDR2 SYDVKM. V was clipped by 5 bases and J by 4 bases, with 12 bases between them. CDR3 bases: TGTGCCAGCAGTATCGACAGACGATACGAGCAGTACTTC. Encoded protein: CASSIDRRYEQYF.

This rearrangement joins TRBV7-2 to TRBJ2-1; 8 bases agree with TRBD2. The V gene end was trimmed by 0 bases and the J gene end by 4 bases; junction bases not matched to a gene: 2. The CDR3 has 15 residues. CDR1 and CDR2 (germline): SGHTA, FQGNSA. The chain's CDR3 is CASSLAASGYNEQFF. CDR3 DNA: TGTGCCAGCAGCTTAGCAGCTAGCGGGTACAATGAGCAGTTCTTC.

The genes are TRBV21-1 and TRBJ2-1. TRBV21-1 is marked as a pseudogene. CDR3 length: 17 amino acids. The CDR3 reads CASSPKARNSSYNEQFF. The DNA for the CDR3 is TGTGCCAGCAGCCCTAAAGCACGGAATAGCTCCTACAATGAGCAGTTCTTC.

This sequence joins TRBV13 and TRBJ1-2; perhaps TRBD1 as D (5 bases). This CDR3 is built from 12 residues. V dropped 1 base and J dropped 7 bases, with 7 bases sitting between them. The germline V gene has CDR1 PRHDT and CDR2 FYEKMQ (reference sequence). The CDR3 loop reads CASSLAGRGYTF. The CDR3 DNA reads TGTGCCAGCAGCTTAGCAGGGCGTGGCTACACCTTC. Based on the CDR3 plus reference TRBV13 and TRBJ1-2, the full variable domain is AAGVIQSPRHLIKEKRETATLKCYPIPRHDTVYWYQQGPGQDPQFLISFYEKMQSDKGSIPDRFSAQQFSDYHSELNMSSLELGDSALYFCASSLAGRGYTFGSGTRLTVV.

This clone has a single count. The chain carries TRBV7-2 and TRBJ1-1; TRBD1 aligns across 10 bases. CDR1 is SGHTA and CDR2 is FQGNSA in the germline V gene. V lost 4 bases, J lost 5 bases, and 7 bases stayed unmatched. The CDR3 length is 15 residues. The CDR3 sequence is CASSSGTGVLTEAFF. The CDR3 bases are TGTGCCAGCAGCTCCGGGACAGGGGTTTTAACTGAAGCTTTCTTT. Drawing the rest from reference TRBV7-2 and TRBJ1-1, the complete variable domain is GAGVSQSPSNKVTEKGKDVELRCDPISGHTALYWYRQSLGQGLEFLIYFQGNSAPDKSGLPSDRFSAERTGGSVSTLTIQRTQQEDSAVYLCASSSGTGVLTEAFFGQGTRLTVV.

The chain has TRBV14 and TRBJ2-3, with D tentatively TRBD1 or TRBD2 (5 bases each). The CDR3 is made up of 15 amino acids. The V gene's germline CDR1 is SGHDN and CDR2 FVKESK. V dropped 4 bases and J dropped 1 base, with 12 bases sitting between them. CDR3 region: CASSLLVGGTDTQYF. In nucleotides, the CDR3 is TGTGCCAGCAGCCTATTGGTGGGGGGCACAGATACGCAGTATTTT.

The chain couples TRBV7-9 to TRBJ1-2; the D gene is possibly TRBD1 (6 bases). Germline V gene sequence: CDR1 SEHNR, CDR2 FQNEAQ (reference sequence). Trimming stripped 1 base from V and 3 bases from J, with 12 bases between. This CDR3 is 15 amino acids long. The CDR3 coding sequence is TGTGCCAGCAGCTTAGGTTCAGGGGCTGACTATGGCTACACCTTC. It translates to CASSLGSGADYGYTF. The full variable domain, completed using reference TRBV7-9 and TRBJ1-2, is DTGVSQNPRHKITKRGQNVTFRCDPISEHNRLYWYRQTLGQGPEFLTYFQNEAQLEKSRLLSDRFSAERPKGSFSTLEIQRTEQGDSAMYLCASSLGSGADYGYTFGSGTRLTVV.

The chain has TRBV13 and TRBJ2-3; 10 nucleotides match TRBD2. Germline V gives CDR1 PRHDT, CDR2 FYEKMQ (reference sequence). The CDR3 spans 16 residues. V dropped 0 bases and J dropped 2; count of bases not matched to a gene: 2. In DNA, the CDR3 is TGTGCCAGCAGCTTAGGTAGCGGGAGGTTCACAGATACGCAGTATTTT. Its protein product is CASSLGSGRFTDTQYF.

This clone was counted a single time. This chain uses TRBV5-1 with TRBJ1-2, with D uncertain. CDR1 and CDR2 (germline): SGHRS, YFSETQ. V was pared by 4 bases and J by 4 bases, with 11 bases between. This CDR3 comprises 13 residues. The CDR3 nucleotides are TGCGCCAGCAGCCGAGGGCCCGCCTATGGCTACACCTTC. Translating it yields CASSRGPAYGYTF.

The CDR3 loop is CASSLDRDKTQYF. The CDR3 DNA is TGTGCCAGCAGCTTAGACAGGGACAAGACCCAGTACTTC. The chain carries TRBV7-2 and TRBJ2-5; tentatively, D is TRBD1 (6 bases). CDR1 SGHTA and CDR2 FQGNSA come from the germline V gene. Deletions cut 1 base from V and 6 bases from J, with 9 bases between. CDR3 size: 13 residues.

V usage is TRBV5-6 and J usage is TRBJ1-6; tentative D call: TRBD1 (6 bases). Trimming shortened V by 4 bases and J by 7 bases, and 9 bases separated the two germline ends. The CDR3 consists of 13 residues. Germline V gene lookup returns CDR1 SGHDT and CDR2 YYEEEE. Written as DNA, the CDR3 is TGTGCCAGCAGCGTTGACAGGAATTCACCCCTCCACTTT. Its translation: CASSVDRNSPLHF. Supplemented by reference TRBV5-6 and TRBJ1-6, the full variable domain reads DAGVTQSPTHLIKTRGQQVTLRCSPKSGHDTVSWYQQALGQGPQFIFQYYEEEERQRGNFPDRFSGHQFPNYSSELNVNALLLGDSALYLCASSVDRNSPLHFGNGTRLTVT.

The gene calls are TRBV11-2 and TRBJ1-1, with D tentatively TRBD1 (5 bases). This CDR3 contains 15 residues. Germline V gives CDR1 SGHAT, CDR2 FQNNGV. V was clipped by 6 bases and J by 4 bases, with 18 bases between them. The CDR3, as DNA: TGTGCCAGCAGTCCCATTATGGGGCGGTCCACTGAAGCTTTCTTT. This translates into CASSPIMGRSTEAFF.

This chain connects TRBV10-2 to TRBJ2-1; TRBD2 might be the D (5 bases). The V and J ends lost 4 bases and 0 bases respectively, with 13 bases between them. The CDR3 is 16 residues long. Germline CDR1 reads WSHSY; CDR2 reads SAAADI. CDR3 amino acids: CASSGSGLASYNEQFF. In nucleotides, the CDR3 is TGCGCCAGCAGTGGAAGTGGGCTAGCCTCCTACAATGAGCAGTTCTTC.

The rearrangement joins TRBV11-2 to TRBJ2-7; TRBD2 agrees at 7 bases. V dropped 5 bases and J dropped 2; count of bases not matched to a gene: 9. The CDR3 loop spans 15 amino acids. Germline loops: CDR1 SGHAT, CDR2 FQNNGV. The CDR3 coding sequence is TGTGCCAGCAGCCTCCTTAAGAGCGGGGCCTACGAGCAGTACTTC. It specifies CASSLLKSGAYEQYF.

The V gene is TRBV5-1, the J gene TRBJ1-4; D is possibly TRBD1 (6 bases). The CDR3 runs to 14 residues. Between the trimmed V and J ends, which lost 0 bases and 5 bases, there was a span of 8 bases. Germline V CDR1 and CDR2: SGHRS, YFSETQ. In nucleotides, the CDR3 is TGCGCCAGCAGCTTGGGTCAGGGGAATGAAAAACTGTTTTTT. This gives the protein CASSLGQGNEKLFF.

This sequence joins TRBV9 and TRBJ2-3; D might be TRBD2 (5 bases). The CDR3 length is 13 residues. V dropped 3 bases and J dropped 5 bases, with 10 bases sitting between them. Germline CDR1 reads SGDLS; CDR2 reads YYNGEE. CDR3 sequence reads: CASSGLRGDTQYF. The DNA of the CDR3 is TGTGCCAGCAGCGGGCTCCGGGGAGATACGCAGTATTTT.

This clone was recorded only once. The J gene is TRBJ2-1, the V gene TRBV6-6; D perhaps matches TRBD1 (5 bases). The CDR3 spans 13 residues. Germline assignment: CDR1 MNHNY and CDR2 SVGAGI (reference sequence). Trimming took 6 bases from V and 8 from J, leaving 14 bases between them. The CDR3 DNA reads as TGTGCCAGCAGCCCCGAAGGGGCTTATGAGCAGTTCTTC. Translating it yields CASSPEGAYEQFF.

The V call is TRBV11-2, the J call TRBJ2-4; D not resolved. Germline V gene lookup returns CDR1 SGHAT and CDR2 FQNNGV. Trimming took 4 bases from V and 0 from J, leaving 22 bases between them. The CDR3 consists of 19 residues. The CDR3 sequence is CASSSGRAFGDLAKNIQYF. The CDR3 bases are TGTGCCAGCAGCTCCGGTCGGGCCTTCGGAGATTTAGCCAAAAACATTCAGTACTTC.

The count of this clone is one. The rearrangement uses TRBV29-1 and TRBJ2-3, with D possibly TRBD2 on 6 matching bases. This CDR3 region has 12 residues. Germline V gene lookup returns CDR1 SQVTM and CDR2 ANQGSEA. V lost 2 bases, J lost 7 bases, and 10 bases lay in between. The CDR3 here is CSVEKLAYTQYF. CDR3 sequence (DNA): TGCAGCGTTGAAAAACTAGCTTATACGCAGTATTTT.

This clone was observed a few times. The chain has TRBV19 and TRBJ1-1, with 8 bases fitting TRBD1. The J segment lost 5 bases and the V segment lost 6 bases, leaving 5 bases of the junction unmatched. The CDR3 loop spans 13 amino acids. Looked up from germline, CDR1 is LNHDA and CDR2 is SQIVND (reference sequence). CDR3 in DNA: TGTGCCAGTAGGCCACAGGGGGGGACTGAAGCTTTCTTT. As protein: CASRPQGGTEAFF.

The CDR3 nucleotides read TGTGCCAGCAGCCAAGATTGGGTAGGGGGCGGTACGCAGTATTTT. This translates into CASSQDWVGGGTQYF. The chain employs TRBV14 and TRBJ2-3; 7 positions match TRBD1. Germline CDR1 and CDR2: SGHDN and FVKESK. Trimming took 0 bases from V and 8 from J; bases not matched to a gene: 8. The CDR3 totals 15 residues. Looking up the rest from reference TRBV14 and TRBJ2-3 gives the full variable domain: EAGVTQFPSHSVIEKGQTVTLRCDPISGHDNLYWYRRVMGKEIKFLLHFVKESKQDESGMPNNRFLAERTGGTYSTLKVQPAELEDSGVYFCASSQDWVGGGTQYFGPGTRLTVL.